What follows describes a single T cell receptor (beta chain). The specificity of this receptor is unknown. Base qualities are not provided; no much larger clone lies one nucleotide away. Trimming removed 1 base from V and 0 bases from J, leaving 10 bases between the germline ends. From the germline V gene, CDR1 is SGHRS and CDR2 is YFSETQ. The CDR3 sequence holds 16 residues, the cysteine and phenylalanine included. This entry keeps only the CDR3 DNA: 48 bases, framed from base 1. The record originates from a study of shared clonotypes between healthy human individuals (TCRdb year 2020). Regarding the research as a whole: The cohort included a few men and a couple of women between 18 and 49 years of age. The study deeply sequenced blood TCR repertoires of several healthy adults to estimate repertoire size and the extent of clonotype sharing between individuals. For each donor, three plates each were used for CD4 naive and CD4 memory, two plates were used for CD8 naive, and one plate was used for CD8 memory. To increase sequencing depth and limit assay-specific biases, TCR repertoire library preparation and sequencing were carried out by different laboratories using diverse techniques. Each donor's leukapheresis produced roughly between about 0.9 and 9.5 billion PBMCs. What the study reported, not specific to this receptor: Based on pairwise subsampling, the degree of clonotype sharing among donors was expected to be affected by sequencing depth. The small number of donors limited the genetic and exposure-history diversity represented. Larger estimated clonotype richness was generally found for naive subsets than for memory subsets. Higher generation probabilities were observed for clonotypes shared by all four sorted-subset donors than for non-shared clonotypes. Even with the large sequencing depth, rarefaction of the sorted-subset datasets indicated that sequencing was incomplete. Around 5.4% of naive CD4, 3% to 4% of naive CD8, roughly 2.4% of memory CD4, and around 0.42% of memory CD8 clonotypes were shared across several donors. Sampling was restricted to blood, and TCR repertoires in tissues likely differ from the TCR repertoires found in blood.

The donors were healthy, HIV-negative adults with no recently reported acute infections or vaccinations. All donors were Caucasian adults living in Nashville, Tennessee, USA. CD4+ T cells were enriched by magnetic negative selection; naive cells were then positively selected on CD45RA, and the negative fraction formed the memory subset. Blood was obtained by leukapheresis, after which PBMCs were separated by Ficoll-Histopaque density gradient centrifugation and cryopreserved in liquid nitrogen vapor phase. Analytical flow cytometry was used to check the purity and quantity of each magnetically sorted T cell population. Genomic DNA was isolated from each sorted fraction and quantified by UV absorbance on a Nanodrop 2000c. Using the deep immunoSEQ assay, multiplex PCR amplified TCR CDR3 regions from genomic DNA. Extracted genomic DNA from each cell subset was spread evenly across all wells of several immunoSEQ 96-well plates, with each plate serving as a replicate. For sorted subsets, each replicate PCR was loaded with around 220 ng genomic DNA, equivalent to approximately 33,000 T cell genomes. Purified libraries were measured with a Qubit 3.0 fluorometer, size-checked on a Bioanalyzer 2100, and measured again with the KAPA Library Quantification kit. Every immunoSEQ 96-well plate was sequenced on a separate single-read 150-cycle Illumina NextSeq 550 flow cell. As for how the authors treated the data: Because the immunoSEQ output included only junctional sequences and no quality scores, the filtering could not be the same as the filtering used for full-length reads. To assign V/J genes and CDR3, sequences were annotated against IMGT germline references using PyIR, a Python wrapper for IgBLAST v1.9. Any read was removed if the V/J assignment was weak (E-value above 1e-6), the CDR3 was missing, or the read contained stop codons, out-of-frame junctions, or ambiguous translated residues. A V3J clonotype was defined by an identical inferred V gene, J gene, and CDR3 amino acid sequence. Percentage overlap between repertoires was computed as shared unique clonotypes divided by the size of the smaller repertoire. RTK rarefaction, the Chao1 estimator, and Recon v2.1 estimates of unobserved clonotypes were used to assess repertoire richness. Generation probabilities for all TCRbeta clonotypes obtained by the gDNA method from a handful of donors were computed using OLGA. The immuneACCESS repertoire file appears here via TCRdb, limited to in-frame rearrangements. These files lack a portion of the clones; in checked studies, under half of the deficit traces to unresolved V genes, and the cause of the others is not known. The D gene and trimming were derived from the DNA, and the V and J assignments and clone size from that table. The sample has around 1.6 million clones on record, approximately 98% of them singletons. The ten most abundant clones make up around 0.47% of the sample.

The rearrangement joined TRBV5-1 to TRBJ1-4; confidence is insufficient to name the D gene. The clonotype comes from a man aged 30-40 years in good health. Sequencing was carried out using naive CD4+ T cells sorted from blood. The label giving this sample's cell subset or site can be read as: CD45RA+ positively selected. This receptor has the CDR3 CASSLRTVTTNEKLFF. The nucleotide sequence is given as TGCGCCAGCAGCTTGAGAACGGTTACAACTAATGAAAAACTGTTTTTT.